The 10 T cell receptor beta chains given below trace back to one sample, sequenced in a study of blood T cell repertoires in COVID-19. Clones were sequenced by immunoSEQ multiplex PCR, and TCRdb holds only the in-frame ones, with some missing. The repertoire has 240,000 or so clones, about 73% of them found once; the top ten carry around 3.4%. The sample taken for sequencing was peripheral blood. These receptors all come from an elderly woman with acute or convalescent COVID-19.

The rearrangement uses TRBV6-5 and TRBJ2-7; 11 nucleotides line up with TRBD1. The CDR3 runs 15 residues. Germline CDR1 is MNHEY and CDR2 is SVGAGI. J gave up 3 bases and V 0 bases, and 1 base lay outside the gene matches. The DNA for the CDR3 is TGTGCCAGCAGTTACTCGGGACAGGGGGGCTACGAGCAGTACTTC. Encoded protein: CASSYSGQGGYEQYF.

This chain connects TRBV7-2 to TRBJ2-5; D is unclear. This CDR3 is built from 11 residues. V shed 5 bases and J shed 5 bases, with 6 bases lying between them. Germline CDR1 is SGHTA and CDR2 is FQGNSA. CDR3 bases: TGTGCCAGCAGCCAAATGGAGACCCAGTACTTC. This sequence encodes CASSQMETQYF. Looking up the rest from reference TRBV7-2 and TRBJ2-5 gives the full variable domain: GAGVSQSPSNKVTEKGKDVELRCDPISGHTALYWYRQSLGQGLEFLIYFQGNSAPDKSGLPSDRFSAERTGGSVSTLTIQRTQQEDSAVYLCASSQMETQYFGPGTRLLVL.

V is TRBV25-1 and J is TRBJ2-1; TRBD2 aligns across 9 bases. Germline V lookup: CDR1 MGHDK, CDR2 SYGVNS. This CDR3 is built from 16 residues. The V gene end was trimmed by 3 bases and the J gene end by 6 bases; junction bases not matched to a gene: 9. The CDR3 DNA is TGTGCCAGCAGTGAGTTCGGTAGCGGGAGAGGCAATGAGCAGTTCTTC. This translates into CASSEFGSGRGNEQFF.

This chain uses TRBV30 with TRBJ1-1; the D gene is possibly TRBD1 (6 bases). Germline-derived CDR1 and CDR2 are GTSNPN and SVGIG (reference sequence). Trimming cost V 3 bases and J 11 bases, with 25 bases left between them. The CDR3 is made up of 15 amino acids. The CDR3 region is CAWRRNGRGHLGAFF. DNA for the CDR3: TGTGCCTGGAGGCGCAATGGTCGGGGACACCTTGGGGCTTTCTTT.

The chain carries TRBV7-2 and TRBJ2-3; 7 bases are shared with TRBD2. This CDR3 spans 18 amino acids. CDR1 and CDR2 from the germline V gene are SGHTA and FQGNSA. With 1 base clipped from V and 2 bases from J, the junction kept 12 bases outside the gene matches. The CDR3 DNA is TGTGCCAGCAGCTTAGTGGGTGGGGCTAGCGGAGCCACAGATACGCAGTATTTT. Translating it yields CASSLVGGASGATDTQYF.

The V and J genes are TRBV7-6 and TRBJ1-3; 7 bases agree with TRBD1. The length of the CDR3 is 16 residues. The germline CDR1 and CDR2 sequences are SGHVS and FNYEAQ. Trimming took 4 bases from V and 0 from J; bases not matched to a gene: 6. The CDR3 nucleotides read TGTGCCAGCAGCTCAATCGGGACAGACTCTGGAAACACCATATATTTT. Translation: CASSSIGTDSGNTIYF.

The CDR3 nucleotides are TGTGCCTGTACAGAGAGCTCTGGAAACACCATATATTTT. As protein: CACTESSGNTIYF. The V call is TRBV30, the J call TRBJ1-3; D remains ambiguous. Trimming stripped 6 bases from V and 0 bases from J, with 9 bases between. The CDR3 totals 13 residues. Germline CDR1 GTSNPN, CDR2 SVGIG (reference sequence).

The chain uses TRBV6-5 and TRBJ2-3; 9 bases fit TRBD2. The trim removed 6 bases at V and 7 bases at J, leaving 8 bases unmatched. Germline CDR1 and CDR2: MNHEY and SVGAGI. The CDR3 is 14 amino acids. The CDR3 region is CASSNSGGINTQYF. For the CDR3, the DNA is TGTGCCAGCAGCAATAGCGGGGGTATAAATACGCAGTATTTT.

This chain joins TRBV19 and TRBJ1-2; the D is unclear. The germline V gene encodes CDR1 LNHDA and CDR2 SQIVND (reference sequence). The V end was cut by 7 bases, the J end by 2 bases, with 11 bases between. There are 13 residues in the CDR3. The CDR3 sequence: CASTPAGNYGYTF. DNA of the CDR3: TGTGCCAGTACCCCCGCAGGAAACTATGGCTACACCTTC.

CDR3 in amino acids: CASISGRGETQYF. CDR3 bases: TGTGCCAGCATTAGCGGGAGGGGGGAGACCCAGTACTTC. The chain joins TRBV3-1 (or the pseudogene TRBV3-2) to TRBJ2-5; 11 positions agree with TRBD2. Germline trimming cut 7 bases from V and 5 bases from J; bases unmatched to any gene: 3. This CDR3 has 13 amino acids. Germline values: CDR1 LGHDT, CDR2 YNNKEL (reference sequence).